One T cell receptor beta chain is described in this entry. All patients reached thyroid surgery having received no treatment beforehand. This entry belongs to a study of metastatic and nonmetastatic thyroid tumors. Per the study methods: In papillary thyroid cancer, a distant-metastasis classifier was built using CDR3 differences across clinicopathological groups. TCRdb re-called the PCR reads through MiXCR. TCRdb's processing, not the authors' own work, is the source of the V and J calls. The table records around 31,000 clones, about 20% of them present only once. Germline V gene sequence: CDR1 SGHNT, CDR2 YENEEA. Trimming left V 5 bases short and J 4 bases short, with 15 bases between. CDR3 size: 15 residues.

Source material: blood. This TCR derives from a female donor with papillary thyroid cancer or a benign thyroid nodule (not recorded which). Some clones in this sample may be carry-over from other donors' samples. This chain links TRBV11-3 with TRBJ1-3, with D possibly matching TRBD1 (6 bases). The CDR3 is CASSTTGTRGNTIYF. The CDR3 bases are TGTGCCAGCAGCACAACCGGGACAAGGGGAAACACCATATATTTT.